The rows below give T cell receptor beta chains drawn from one sample of a study of T cell repertoires in cytomegalovirus infection. Their cognate antigens are unknown. TCRdb reprocessed the reads with MiXCR, giving one entry per CDR3 protein. Among roughly 990,000 distinct CDR3 sequences, approximately 31% were seen once, and the ten largest hold 11% to 15%. Sequencing used cultured CD8+ T cells from PBMCs, obtained from culture after CMV antigen stimulation. These receptors were obtained from a human donor in good health (CMV status not recorded). Some clones in this sample may be carry-over from other donors' samples. CDR3s include the opening cysteine and the closing phenylalanine or tryptophan. The D gene is left open where the match is weak. Size values are once, few and many counts, or a class for expanded clones, and some rows have none.

V	size	D	J	CDR3	DNA
TRBV29-1	NA	TRBD1	TRBJ2-2	CSFDRGSLRTGELFF	TGCAGTTTCGACAGGGGCTCCCTCCGCACCGGGGAGCTGTTTTTT
TRBV7-9	many	TRBD1	TRBJ2-1	CASSLGQGWHNEQFF	TGTGCCAGCAGCCTGGGACAGGGGTGGCACAATGAGCAGTTCTTC
TRBV19	few	NA	TRBJ1-3	CASSIWGLGNTIYF	TGTGCCAGTAGTATCTGGGGGCTCGGAAACACCATATATTTT
TRBV6-6	NA	NA	TRBJ1-1	CASTADETNTEAFF	TGTGCCAGCACCGCTGACGAGACGAACACTGAAGCTTTCTTT
TRBV18	NA	NA	TRBJ2-7	CASSFRVWDEQYF	TGTGCCAGCTCGTTCAGAGTATGGGACGAGCAGTACTTC
TRBV7-9	few	NA	TRBJ1-2	CASSSITGFDYGYTF	TGTGCCAGCAGCTCGATTACAGGATTCGACTATGGCTACACCTTC
TRBV7-8	many	TRBD1	TRBJ2-3	CASSSRQGASDTQYF	TGTGCCAGCAGCTCCAGACAGGGGGCATCAGATACGCAGTATTTT
TRBV7-2	many	TRBD1	TRBJ1-6	CASSPGTGGGWSPLHF	TGTGCCAGCAGCCCTGGGACAGGCGGAGGGTGGTCACCCCTCCACTTT
TRBV7-6	NA	NA	TRBJ2-1	CASSLNSGANEQFF	TGTGCCAGCAGCTTAAACTCAGGAGCTAATGAGCAGTTCTTC
TRBV7-9	NA	NA	TRBJ1-1	CASSPRTVVNTEAFF	TGTGCCAGCAGCCCACGGACAGTTGTGAACACTGAAGCTTTCTTT
TRBV12-3/TRBV12-4	few	NA	TRBJ1-6	CASSLVRLRRNSPLHF	TGTGCCAGCAGTTTGGTCCGTCTCCGGAGAAATTCACCCCTCCACTTT
TRBV27	NA	NA	TRBJ2-3	CASYPGGTDTQYF	TGTGCCAGCTACCCAGGGGGGACAGATACGCAGTATTTT
TRBV24-1	NA	NA	TRBJ2-3	CATSSPLAGSTDTQYF	TGTGCCACCAGCTCCCCCCTGGCCGGGAGCACAGATACGCAGTATTTT
TRBV12-5	NA	NA	TRBJ2-3	CASAGGDSHLSTDTQYF	TGTGCTAGTGCTGGGGGAGACTCGCACTTGAGCACAGATACGCAGTATTTT
TRBV4-3	NA	TRBD2	TRBJ2-1	CASSQDHVGGAYNEQFF	TGCGCCAGCAGCCAAGATCACGTCGGGGGGGCCTACAATGAGCAGTTCTTC
TRBV4-1	NA	NA	TRBJ1-2	CASSQELTGYNYGYTF	TGCGCCAGCAGCCAAGAATTGACGGGGTACAACTATGGCTACACCTTC
TRBV5-1	few	TRBD1	TRBJ2-3	CASSLGQGEADTQYF	TGCGCCAGCAGCTTGGGACAGGGAGAGGCAGATACGCAGTATTTT
TRBV5-1	NA	TRBD2	TRBJ2-5	CASSGGTSGVETQYF	TGCGCCAGCAGCGGGGGGACTAGCGGGGTGGAGACCCAGTACTTC
TRBV6-2/TRBV6-3	few	NA	TRBJ1-2	CASSSPTAGGNNYGYTF	TGTGCCAGCAGTTCGCCTACGGCGGGGGGGAATAACTATGGCTACACCTTC
TRBV7-2	NA	TRBD1	TRBJ2-7	CASSHLGDRGYEQYF	TGTGCCAGCAGCCACCTTGGGGACAGGGGGTACGAGCAGTACTTC
TRBV7-2	NA	TRBD2	TRBJ2-1	CANTLGLAGGRDNEQFF	TGTGCCAACACTCTCGGACTAGCGGGGGGGCGAGACAATGAGCAGTTCTTC
TRBV10-3	few	NA	TRBJ1-2	CAISLMIGDDDPGPYYGYTF	TGTGCCATCTCTCTGATGATCGGGGACGATGATCCTGGACCCTACTATGGCTACACCTTC
TRBV2	NA	TRBD2	TRBJ2-3	CASSDGTSGGTDTQYF	TGTGCCAGCAGTGACGGGACTAGCGGGGGCACAGATACGCAGTATTTT
TRBV20-1	few	TRBD2	TRBJ2-5	CSARTPGLAGETQYF	TGCAGTGCTAGAACCCCGGGACTAGCAGGGGAGACCCAGTACTTC
TRBV7-9	NA	TRBD1	TRBJ2-2	CASIGQGNTGELFF	TGTGCCAGCATAGGACAGGGGAACACCGGGGAGCTGTTTTTT
TRBV4-1	NA	NA	TRBJ2-6	CASSQESSGANVLTF	TGCGCCAGCAGCCAAGAGAGCTCTGGGGCCAACGTCCTGACTTTC
TRBV27	few	TRBD2	TRBJ2-3	CASSFGGGMDTQYF	TGTGCCAGCAGTTTCGGGGGGGGTATGGATACGCAGTATTTT
TRBV20-1	NA	NA	TRBJ2-3	CSARAKGRGSTDTQYF	TGCAGTGCTAGAGCTAAGGGGCGAGGGAGCACAGATACGCAGTATTTT
TRBV10-3	NA	TRBD2	TRBJ2-1	CAISGKRGLNEQFF	TGTGCCATCAGTGGAAAGCGGGGGCTTAATGAGCAGTTCTTC
TRBV7-9	NA	NA	TRBJ2-2	CASSFYPPRTHIGELFF	TGTGCCAGCAGCTTCTACCCCCCTCGTACACACATCGGGGAACTGTTTTTT
TRBV6-2/TRBV6-3	few	NA	TRBJ1-5	CASIQGGRALRDQPQHF	TGTGCCAGCATTCAGGGAGGCAGGGCCCTGAGAGATCAGCCCCAGCATTTT
TRBV6-2/TRBV6-3	few	TRBD2	TRBJ2-2	CASTSGLAGYTGELFF	TGTGCCAGCACCTCGGGACTAGCGGGTTACACCGGGGAGCTGTTTTTT
TRBV6-6	NA	TRBD2	TRBJ2-3	CASSYPSTSGGASPTDTQYF	TGTGCCAGCAGTTACCCCTCGACTAGCGGGGGGGCCTCCCCCACAGATACGCAGTATTTT
TRBV3-1	NA	NA	TRBJ1-5	CASSQDLGSNQPQHF	TGTGCCAGCAGCCAAGATCTAGGCAGCAATCAGCCCCAGCATTTT
TRBV7-9	NA	NA	TRBJ1-1	CASSFVPVPEAFF	TGTGCCAGCAGCTTTGTGCCGGTCCCTGAAGCTTTCTTT
TRBV7-9	NA	NA	TRBJ2-1	CASSSRKGPEQFF	TGTGCCAGCAGCTCCCGGAAGGGGCCTGAGCAGTTCTTC
TRBV6-8	NA	NA	TRBJ2-1	CASSHIANEQFF	TGTGCCAGCAGCCACATAGCAAATGAGCAGTTCTTC
TRBV7-8	many	NA	TRBJ1-1	CASSLGDGRTEAFF	TGTGCCAGCAGCTTAGGGGACGGGAGGACTGAAGCTTTCTTT
TRBV12-3/TRBV12-4	NA	NA	TRBJ1-4	CASSFSRGIATNEKLFF	TGTGCCAGCAGTTTTTCGAGGGGTATTGCAACTAATGAAAAACTGTTTTTT
TRBV7-2	NA	NA	TRBJ2-5	CASSLGVGGLQETQYF	TGTGCCAGCAGCTTAGGGGTCGGGGGACTTCAAGAGACCCAGTACTTC
TRBV7-6	NA	TRBD2	TRBJ2-7	CASSITSDRGHYEQYF	TGTGCCAGCAGCATAACTAGCGACCGTGGGCACTACGAGCAGTACTTC
TRBV27	few	NA	TRBJ2-2	CATALGLANTGELFF	TGTGCCACCGCCTTGGGGCTAGCTAACACCGGGGAGCTGTTTTTT
TRBV12-5	few	TRBD1	TRBJ1-1	CASGFQGGNTEAFF	TGTGCTAGTGGTTTCCAGGGGGGAAACACTGAAGCTTTCTTT
TRBV7-8	few	NA	TRBJ1-3	CASSLGYESSGNTIYF	TGTGCCAGCAGCTTAGGATACGAGAGCTCTGGAAACACCATATATTTT
TRBV4-1	NA	NA	TRBJ2-1	CASNHLPTANNEQFF	TGCGCCAGCAACCACCTACCGACGGCGAACAATGAGCAGTTCTTC
TRBV2	few	NA	TRBJ2-1	CASSEWASPGNEQFF	TGTGCCAGCAGTGAATGGGCATCCCCTGGGAATGAGCAGTTCTTC